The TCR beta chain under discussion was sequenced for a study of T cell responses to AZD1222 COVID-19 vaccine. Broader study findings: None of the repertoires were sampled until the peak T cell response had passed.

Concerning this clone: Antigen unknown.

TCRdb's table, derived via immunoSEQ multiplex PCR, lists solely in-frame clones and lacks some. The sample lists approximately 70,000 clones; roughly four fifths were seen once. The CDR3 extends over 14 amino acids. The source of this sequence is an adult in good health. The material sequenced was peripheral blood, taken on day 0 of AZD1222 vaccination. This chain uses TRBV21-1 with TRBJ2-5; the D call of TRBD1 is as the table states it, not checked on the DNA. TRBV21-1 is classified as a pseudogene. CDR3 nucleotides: TGTGCCAGCAGCTTACAGGGTTTCGCAGAGACCCAGTACTTC. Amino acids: CASSLQGFAETQYF.